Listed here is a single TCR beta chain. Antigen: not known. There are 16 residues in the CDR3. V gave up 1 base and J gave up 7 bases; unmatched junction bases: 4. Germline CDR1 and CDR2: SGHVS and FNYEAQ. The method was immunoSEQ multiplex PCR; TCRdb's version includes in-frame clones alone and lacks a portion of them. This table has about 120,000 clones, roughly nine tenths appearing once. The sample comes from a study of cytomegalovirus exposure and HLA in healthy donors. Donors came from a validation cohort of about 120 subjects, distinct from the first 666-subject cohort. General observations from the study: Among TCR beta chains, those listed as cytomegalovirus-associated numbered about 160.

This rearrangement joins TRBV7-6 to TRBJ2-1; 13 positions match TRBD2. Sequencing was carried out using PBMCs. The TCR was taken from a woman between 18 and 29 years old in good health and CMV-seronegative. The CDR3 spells CASSLGTSGGQNEQFF. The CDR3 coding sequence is TGTGCCAGCAGCTTAGGGACTAGCGGGGGACAAAATGAGCAGTTCTTC. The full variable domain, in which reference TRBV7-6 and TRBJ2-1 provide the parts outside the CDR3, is GAGVSQSPRYKVTKRGQDVALRCDPISGHVSLYWYRQALGQGPEFLTYFNYEAQQDKSGLPNDRFSAERPEGSISTLTIQRTEQRDSAMYRCASSLGTSGGQNEQFFGPGTRLTVL.